This T cell receptor beta chain derives from a study of PD-1 blockade in classical Hodgkin lymphoma. Each of the patients experienced relapse following autologous stem cell transplantation, and their brentuximab vedotin exposure differed. CDR1 and CDR2 (germline): MNHEY, SMNVEV (reference sequence). The CDR3 is 15 residues long. V lost 9 bases and J lost 5, with 23 bases in between. Only in-frame clones appear in the TCRdb table, and some are missing; sequencing was by immunoSEQ multiplex PCR. The table includes more than 40,000 clones, 76% detected once. The sample was peripheral blood mononuclear cells (PBMCs), taken at baseline. The receptor was derived from a human donor with classical Hodgkin lymphoma. The V and J genes are TRBV27 and TRBJ2-7; D is tentatively TRBD1 or TRBD2 (5 bases each). The DNA of the CDR3 is TGTGCCAGTCTACCTACCGGGACCCCGAGGGACGAGCAGTACTTC. Its protein product is CASLPTGTPRDEQYF.